These 2 T cell receptor beta chains were all obtained from the same sample, sequenced in a study of blood T cell repertoires in COVID-19. Only in-frame clones appear in the TCRdb table, and some are missing; sequencing was by immunoSEQ multiplex PCR. This table holds about 27,000 clones, 88% found once. What was sequenced was peripheral blood. The receptors were gathered from a woman aged 50 to 65 with active COVID-19.

The gene calls are TRBV7-2 and TRBJ2-1, with a possible D match to TRBD1 (6 bases). The CDR3 has 14 amino acids. Trimming took off 4 bases at V and 5 bases at J, with 12 bases between the two ends. Germline V gene sequence: CDR1 SGHTA, CDR2 FQGNSA. The DNA for the CDR3 is TGTGCCAGCAGCTACTATGGACAGAACAATGAGCAGTTCTTC. It codes for CASSYYGQNNEQFF.

This clone was found once. The chain uses TRBV9 and TRBJ2-7, with 7 bases fitting TRBD1. CDR3 length: 13 amino acids. Losses at the gene ends were 4 bases for V and 6 bases for J; bases not matched to a gene: 7. CDR1 SGDLS and CDR2 YYNGEE come from the germline V gene. CDR3 loop: CASSPTGVGEQYF. DNA of the CDR3: TGTGCCAGCAGCCCAACAGGGGTTGGCGAGCAGTACTTC.